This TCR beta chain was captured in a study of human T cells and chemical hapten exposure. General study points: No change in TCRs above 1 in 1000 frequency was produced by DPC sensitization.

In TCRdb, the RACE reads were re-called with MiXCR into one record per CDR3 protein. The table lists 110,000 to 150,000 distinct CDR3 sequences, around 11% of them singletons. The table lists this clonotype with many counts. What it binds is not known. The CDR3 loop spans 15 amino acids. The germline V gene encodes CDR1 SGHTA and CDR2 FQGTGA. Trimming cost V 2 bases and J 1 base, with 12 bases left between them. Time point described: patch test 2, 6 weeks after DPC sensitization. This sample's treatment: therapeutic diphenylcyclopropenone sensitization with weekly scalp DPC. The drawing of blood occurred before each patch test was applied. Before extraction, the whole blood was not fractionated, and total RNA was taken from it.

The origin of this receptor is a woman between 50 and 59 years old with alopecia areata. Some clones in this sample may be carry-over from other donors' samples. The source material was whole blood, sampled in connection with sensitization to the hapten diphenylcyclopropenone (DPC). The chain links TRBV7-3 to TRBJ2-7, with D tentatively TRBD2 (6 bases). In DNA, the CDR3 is TGTGCCAGCAGCTTAGTGGGAGGCCCTTCCTACGAGCAGTACTTC. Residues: CASSLVGGPSYEQYF.